The subject of this entry is one T cell receptor beta chain. Its antigen remains unknown. This specimen comes from a study of regulatory T cells in long-lasting Graves disease. General study results and limits: TCR diversity was lower in persistent Graves' patients than in newly diagnosed ones. Whereas about a thousand public clonotypes were shared by new patients, persistent patients shared more, at some 2,500.

This CDR3 spans 17 amino acids. Trimming shortened V by 3 bases and J by 0 bases, and 15 bases separated the two germline ends. Germline V gene lookup returns CDR1 KGHSH and CDR2 LQKENI. Construction of TCR beta libraries relied on iRepertoire HTBI primers and on Arm-PCR targeting CDR3 regions. One entry per CDR3 protein, called by TCRdb with MiXCR from the multiplex PCR reads. The sample includes hundreds of thousands of distinct CDR3 sequences, roughly 14% of them seen just once. Stated time point: newly diagnosed GD, antithyroid drugs for less than 3 months. The authors made the TCR library using RNA they extracted from PBMCs. With EDTA tubes as the receptacles, around 10 milliliters of peripheral blood were drawn. The sample was also reused in another study, on T cells in Graves' hyperthyroidism and ophthalmopathy. From that second work: Model output signaled ophthalmopathy a median 6.5 months ahead of onset.

The rearrangement uses TRBV18 and TRBJ1-3, with D possibly TRBD1 on 5 matching bases. Source: peripheral blood mononuclear cells (PBMCs), taken at new diagnosis, from a patient treated with antithyroid drugs. The origin of this receptor is a man in his thirties or forties with Graves disease. The CDR3 spells CASSPTGTADSGNTIYF. Written as DNA, the CDR3 is TGTGCCAGCTCACCCACCGGGACCGCGGACTCTGGAAACACCATATATTTT.